Sequencing of this TCR beta chain was carried out in a study of graft-versus-host responses after intestinal transplantation. Study at large: Anti-thymocyte globulin served as induction for all recipients, who then took tacrolimus and steroids for three to four years.

The study, taken as a whole, reports: GvH clones turned up in recipient marrow; some had shown up first in ileum or blood. An association linked early post-transplant HvG declines with peak circulating GvH clone levels.

The CDR3 runs to 13 residues. Between the trimmed V and J ends, which lost 8 bases and 4 bases, there was a span of 13 bases. CDR1 is SNHLY, CDR2 FYNNEI, per germline. As to this clone: Its antigen remains unknown.

Profiled with immunoSEQ multiplex PCR; TCRdb holds only in-frame clones, not every one. Here the sample spans approximately 90,000 clones, about 88% being singletons. The clonotype comes from a human donor who was the organ donor for an intestinal transplant. The sequencing here drew on unstimulated CD4+ T cells sorted from spleen or lymph node cells, taken before transplant. The rearrangement links TRBV2 to TRBJ2-3; no definite D call. CDR3 in amino acids: CASAPDLADTQYF. CDR3 bases: TGTGCCAGCGCTCCTGACCTAGCAGATACGCAGTATTTT. The variable domain in full, with the rest retrieved from reference TRBV2 and TRBJ2-3, is EPEVTQTPSHQVTQMGQEVILRCVPISNHLYFYWYRQILGQKVEFLVSFYNNEISEKSEIFDDQFSVERPDGSNFTLKIRSTKLEDSAMYFCASAPDLADTQYFGPGTRLTVL.